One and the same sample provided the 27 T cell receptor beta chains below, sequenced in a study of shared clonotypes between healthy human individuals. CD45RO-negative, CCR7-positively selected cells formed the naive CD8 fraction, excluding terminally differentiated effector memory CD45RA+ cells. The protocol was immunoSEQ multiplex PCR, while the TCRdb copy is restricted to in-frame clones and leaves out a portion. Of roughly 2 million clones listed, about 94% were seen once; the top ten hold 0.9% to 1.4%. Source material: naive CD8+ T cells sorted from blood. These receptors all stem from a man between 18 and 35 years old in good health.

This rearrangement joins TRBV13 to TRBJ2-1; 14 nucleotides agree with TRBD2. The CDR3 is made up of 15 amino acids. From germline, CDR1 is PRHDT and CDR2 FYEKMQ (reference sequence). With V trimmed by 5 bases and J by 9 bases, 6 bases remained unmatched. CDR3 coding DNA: TGTGCCAGCAGCCGAACCGGGACTAGCGGGGGTGAGCAGTTCTTC. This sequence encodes CASSRTGTSGGEQFF. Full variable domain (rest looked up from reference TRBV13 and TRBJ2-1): AAGVIQSPRHLIKEKRETATLKCYPIPRHDTVYWYQQGPGQDPQFLISFYEKMQSDKGSIPDRFSAQQFSDYHSELNMSSLELGDSALYFCASSRTGTSGGEQFFGPGTRLTVL.

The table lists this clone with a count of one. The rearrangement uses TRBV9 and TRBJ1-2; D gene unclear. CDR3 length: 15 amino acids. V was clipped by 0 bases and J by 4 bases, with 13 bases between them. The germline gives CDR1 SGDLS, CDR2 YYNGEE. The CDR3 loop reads CASSVGIGKTYGYTF. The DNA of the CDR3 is TGTGCCAGCAGCGTAGGTATAGGGAAGACCTATGGCTACACCTTC.

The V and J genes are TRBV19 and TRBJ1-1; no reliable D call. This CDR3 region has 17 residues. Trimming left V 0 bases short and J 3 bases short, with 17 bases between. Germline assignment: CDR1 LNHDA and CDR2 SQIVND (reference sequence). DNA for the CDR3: TGTGCCAGTAGTATAGAGATGGTCCCTAAGGTGTACACTGAAGCTTTCTTT. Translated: CASSIEMVPKVYTEAFF.

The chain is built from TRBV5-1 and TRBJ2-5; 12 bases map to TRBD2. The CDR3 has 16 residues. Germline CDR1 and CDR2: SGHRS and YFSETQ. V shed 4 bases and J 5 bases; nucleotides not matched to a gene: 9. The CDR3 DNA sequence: TGCGCCAGCAGCCCAAGACTAGCGGGAGTTGGGGAGACCCAGTACTTC. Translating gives CASSPRLAGVGETQYF.

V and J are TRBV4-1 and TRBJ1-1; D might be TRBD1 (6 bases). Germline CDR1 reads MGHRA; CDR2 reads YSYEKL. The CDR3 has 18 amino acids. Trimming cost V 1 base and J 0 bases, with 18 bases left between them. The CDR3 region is CASSQAPTGTLMNTEAFF. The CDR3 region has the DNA TGCGCCAGCAGCCAAGCCCCGACAGGTACCTTAATGAACACTGAAGCTTTCTTT.

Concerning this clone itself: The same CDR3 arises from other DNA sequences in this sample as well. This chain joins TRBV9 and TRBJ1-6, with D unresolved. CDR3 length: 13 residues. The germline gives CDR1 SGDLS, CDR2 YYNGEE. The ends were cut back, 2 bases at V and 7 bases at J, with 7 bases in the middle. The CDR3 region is CASSVEVNSPLHF. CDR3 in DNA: TGTGCCAGCAGCGTTGAGGTCAATTCACCCCTCCACTTT.

CDR3 sequence reads: CASSLQTGTSYEQYF. The CDR3 DNA is TGCGCCAGCAGCCTACAAACAGGCACTTCCTACGAGCAGTACTTC. The chain couples TRBV4-1 to TRBJ2-7; tentative D call: TRBD1 (5 bases). CDR1 is MGHRA and CDR2 is YSYEKL in the germline V gene. Between the trimmed V and J ends, which lost 4 bases and 1 base, there was a span of 14 bases. This CDR3 has 15 amino acids.

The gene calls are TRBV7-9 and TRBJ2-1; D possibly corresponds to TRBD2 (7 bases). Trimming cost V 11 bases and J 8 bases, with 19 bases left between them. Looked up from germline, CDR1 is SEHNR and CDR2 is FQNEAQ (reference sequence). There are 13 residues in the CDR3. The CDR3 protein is CAESLGGGYEQFF. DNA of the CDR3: TGTGCCGAATCGTTAGGGGGAGGGTATGAGCAGTTCTTC.

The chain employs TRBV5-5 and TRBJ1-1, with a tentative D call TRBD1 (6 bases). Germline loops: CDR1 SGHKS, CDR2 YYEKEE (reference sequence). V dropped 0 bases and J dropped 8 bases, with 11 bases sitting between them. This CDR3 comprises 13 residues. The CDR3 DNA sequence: TGTGCCAGCAGCTTGGATCTGGGGGCCGAAGCTTTCTTT. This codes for CASSLDLGAEAFF.

CDR3 loop: CASSLSARLNTGELFF. The CDR3 DNA sequence: TGTGCCAGCAGTTTATCGGCTAGATTGAACACCGGGGAGCTGTTTTTT. The chain recombines TRBV27 with TRBJ2-2, with no clear D. Trimming removed 0 bases from V and 1 base from J, with 9 bases in between. Germline CDR1 reads MNHEY; CDR2 reads SMNVEV (reference sequence). The CDR3 is 16 residues long.

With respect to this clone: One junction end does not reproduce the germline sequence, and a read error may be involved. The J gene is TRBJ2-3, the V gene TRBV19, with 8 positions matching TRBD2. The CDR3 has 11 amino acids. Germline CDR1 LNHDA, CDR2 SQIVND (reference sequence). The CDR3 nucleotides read TGTGCCAGTAGTCGTAGCGGGGCCGCGGGTTTT. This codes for CASSRSGAAGF.

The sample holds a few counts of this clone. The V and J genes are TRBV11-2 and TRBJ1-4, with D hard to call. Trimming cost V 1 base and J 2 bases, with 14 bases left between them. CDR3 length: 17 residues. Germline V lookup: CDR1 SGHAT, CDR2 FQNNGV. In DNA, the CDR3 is TGTGCCAGCAGCTTAGGGCCCCCGGGGAGCACTAATGAAAAACTGTTTTTT. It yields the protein CASSLGPPGSTNEKLFF.

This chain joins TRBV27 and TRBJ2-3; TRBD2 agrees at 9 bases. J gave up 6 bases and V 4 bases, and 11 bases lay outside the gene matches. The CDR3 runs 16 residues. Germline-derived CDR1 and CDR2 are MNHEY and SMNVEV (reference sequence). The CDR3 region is CASSSIAGAAVDTQYF. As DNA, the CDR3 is TGTGCCAGCAGTTCTATAGCGGGGGCGGCCGTGGATACGCAGTATTTT.

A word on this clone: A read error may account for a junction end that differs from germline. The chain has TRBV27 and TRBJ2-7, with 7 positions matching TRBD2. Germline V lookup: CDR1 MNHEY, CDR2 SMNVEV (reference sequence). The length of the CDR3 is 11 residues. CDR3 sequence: CASSFGGGLHF. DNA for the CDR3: TGTGCCAGCAGTTTTGGGGGGGGTCTACACTTC.

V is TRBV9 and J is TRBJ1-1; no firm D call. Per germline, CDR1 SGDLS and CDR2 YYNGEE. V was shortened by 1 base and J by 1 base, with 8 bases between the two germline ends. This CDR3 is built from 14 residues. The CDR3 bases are TGTGCCAGCAGCGTACAAACCCGGAACACTGAAGCTTTCTTT. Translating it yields CASSVQTRNTEAFF.

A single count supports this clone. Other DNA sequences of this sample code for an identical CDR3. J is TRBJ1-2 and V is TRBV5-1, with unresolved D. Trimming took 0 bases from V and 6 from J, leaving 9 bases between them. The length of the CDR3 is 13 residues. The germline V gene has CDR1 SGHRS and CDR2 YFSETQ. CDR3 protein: CASSLGGGDGYTF. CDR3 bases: TGCGCCAGCAGCTTGGGAGGTGGTGATGGCTACACCTTC.

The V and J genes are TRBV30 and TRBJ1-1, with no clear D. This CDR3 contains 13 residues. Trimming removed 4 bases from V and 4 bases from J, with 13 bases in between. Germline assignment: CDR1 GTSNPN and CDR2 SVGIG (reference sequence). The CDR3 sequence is CAWKLGGPTEAFF. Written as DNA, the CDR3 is TGTGCCTGGAAGTTGGGAGGTCCCACTGAAGCTTTCTTT.

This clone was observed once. CDR3 loop: CASSLPTGGAGINQPQHF. CDR3 nucleotides: TGTGCCAGCAGTCTCCCGACGGGGGGCGCAGGGATCAATCAGCCCCAGCATTTT. The chain recombines TRBV28 with TRBJ1-5; TRBD1 might be the D (6 bases). CDR1 and CDR2 (germline): MDHEN, SYDVKM. The CDR3 is 18 residues long. V was clipped by 5 bases and J by 3 bases, with 23 bases between them.

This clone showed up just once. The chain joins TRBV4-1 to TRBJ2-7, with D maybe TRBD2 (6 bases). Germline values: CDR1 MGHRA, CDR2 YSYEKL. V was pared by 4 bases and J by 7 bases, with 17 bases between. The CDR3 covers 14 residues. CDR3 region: CASSPPGVPWEQYF. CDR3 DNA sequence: TGCGCCAGCAGCCCCCCGGGAGTGCCATGGGAGCAGTACTTC.

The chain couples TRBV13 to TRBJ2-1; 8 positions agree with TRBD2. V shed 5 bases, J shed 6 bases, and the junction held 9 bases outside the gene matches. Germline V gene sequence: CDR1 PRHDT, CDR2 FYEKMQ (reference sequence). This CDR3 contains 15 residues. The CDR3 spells CASSPGLADLNEQFF. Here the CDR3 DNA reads TGTGCCAGCAGCCCTGGACTAGCTGATCTCAATGAGCAGTTCTTC.

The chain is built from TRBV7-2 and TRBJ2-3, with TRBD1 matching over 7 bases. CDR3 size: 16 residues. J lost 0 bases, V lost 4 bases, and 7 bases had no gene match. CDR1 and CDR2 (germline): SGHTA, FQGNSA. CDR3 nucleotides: TGTGCCAGCAGCTCCTCAGACAGGGTAAGCACAGATACGCAGTATTTT. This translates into CASSSSDRVSTDTQYF.

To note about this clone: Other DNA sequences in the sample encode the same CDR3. CDR3 sequence (DNA): TGTGCCAGCAGTTACTCGCAGCCCTCCTACGAGCAGTACTTC. This translates into CASSYSQPSYEQYF. V usage is TRBV6-6 and J usage is TRBJ2-7; D not resolved. The CDR3 is 14 amino acids. The germline V gene encodes CDR1 MNHNY and CDR2 SVGAGI (reference sequence). V shed 0 bases and J shed 0 bases, with 6 bases lying between them.

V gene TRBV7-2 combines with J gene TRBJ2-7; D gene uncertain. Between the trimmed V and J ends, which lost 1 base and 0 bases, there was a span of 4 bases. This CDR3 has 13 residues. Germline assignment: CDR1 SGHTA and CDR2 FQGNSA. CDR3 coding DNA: TGTGCCAGCAGCTTAGACGACTCCTACGAGCAGTACTTC. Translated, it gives CASSLDDSYEQYF.

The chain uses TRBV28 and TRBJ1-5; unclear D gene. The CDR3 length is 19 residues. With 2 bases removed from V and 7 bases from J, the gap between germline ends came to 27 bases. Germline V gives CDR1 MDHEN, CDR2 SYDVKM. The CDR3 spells CASSLNGHTLSRSGQPQHF. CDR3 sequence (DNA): TGTGCCAGCAGTTTAAATGGCCACACTCTGTCCCGGTCTGGACAGCCCCAGCATTTT.

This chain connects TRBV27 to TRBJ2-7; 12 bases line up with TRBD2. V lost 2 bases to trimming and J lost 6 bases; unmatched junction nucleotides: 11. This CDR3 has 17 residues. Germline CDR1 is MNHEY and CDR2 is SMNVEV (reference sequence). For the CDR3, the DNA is TGTGCCAGCAGTTTAATTACGACTAGCGGGGGACCTCTCGAGCAGTACTTC. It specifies CASSLITTSGGPLEQYF.

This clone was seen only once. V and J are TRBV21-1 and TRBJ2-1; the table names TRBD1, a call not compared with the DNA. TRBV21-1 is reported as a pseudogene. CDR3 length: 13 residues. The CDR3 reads CARTGTDSYEQFF. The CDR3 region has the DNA TGTGCCAGGACCGGGACAGATAGTTATGAGCAGTTCTTC.

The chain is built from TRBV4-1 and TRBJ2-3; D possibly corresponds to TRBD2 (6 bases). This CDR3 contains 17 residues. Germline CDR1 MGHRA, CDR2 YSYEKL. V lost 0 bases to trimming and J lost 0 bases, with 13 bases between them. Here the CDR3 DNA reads TGCGCCAGCAGCCAAGAGGGTAGTGGGACTAGCACAGATACGCAGTATTTT. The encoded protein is CASSQEGSGTSTDTQYF.